This TCR beta chain was profiled in a study of lymphopenia after photon versus proton radiotherapy. Assay: immunoSEQ multiplex PCR; the TCRdb copy retains only in-frame clones and omits some. Of around 62,000 clones in the sample, around 85% were seen once. Sequences were derived from peripheral blood, sampled from a patient treated with proton-based radiotherapy. The sequence was obtained from a man aged 55-75 years with pancreatic cancer.

The CDR3 sequence is CASSPVQGGPAGELFF. DNA of the CDR3: TGTGCCAGCAGCCCAGTCCAGGGGGGCCCAGCCGGGGAGCTGTTTTTT. The gene calls are TRBV11-3 and TRBJ2-2, with D possibly TRBD1 on 7 matching bases. Trimming left V 5 bases short and J 6 bases short, with 19 bases between. Germline V lookup: CDR1 SGHNT, CDR2 YENEEA. CDR3 size: 16 residues.